This TCR beta chain is from a study of cytomegalovirus exposure and HLA in healthy donors. In the case of this clone: Antigen unknown.

Vbeta (60) and Jbeta (13) primers were used in the PCR. Repertoires were generated with immunoSEQ multiplex PCR, while TCRdb's copy carries only in-frame clones and drops some. The repertoire includes some 130,000 clones, roughly 80% of them detected once, and roughly 3% sits in the top ten. Per germline, CDR1 SGHTA and CDR2 FQGNSA. The CDR3 totals 17 residues. V lost 5 bases, J lost 0 bases, and 6 bases stayed unmatched. Overall study results and limits: As a later analysis revealed, the rate of TCR association differed by HLA locus, with DRB1 most and HLA-C fewest.

This TCR derives from a man between 35 and 55 years old in good health and CMV-seronegative. The sequencing sample was made of PBMCs. The rearrangement uses TRBV7-2 and TRBJ2-3; TRBD2 agrees at 12 bases. CDR3 residues: CASSNPGTSGSTDTQYF. The CDR3 DNA reads as TGTGCCAGCAGCAACCCCGGGACTAGCGGGAGCACAGATACGCAGTATTTT.